Listed below are T cell receptor beta chains from one sample, sequenced in a study of somatic mutations in cytotoxic T cells in rheumatoid arthritis. Only in-frame clones appear in the TCRdb table, and some are missing; sequencing was by immunoSEQ multiplex PCR. Here the sample spans about 20,000 clones, more than 65% being singletons. Specimen: CD8+ T cells sorted from blood. Receptors originate from an adult with rheumatoid arthritis. Both conserved end residues are part of each CDR3. Each record gives: clone size, J gene, D gene, V gene, CDR3 DNA, CDR3 protein. A D gene is named only where the DNA matches it firmly. The listing skips clone size in some rows; elsewhere it reads once, few, many or a size class.

abundance: -
j_gene: TRBJ1-1
d_gene: TRBD1
v_gene: TRBV11-2
CDR3nt: TGTGCCAGCAGCTCAGGGGGGAACACTGAGGCTTTCTTT
CDR3aa: CASSSGGNTEAFF

abundance: once
j_gene: TRBJ1-2
d_gene: -
v_gene: TRBV27
CDR3nt: TGTGCCAGCAGTTTATCGGCAGGGTACCCCTATGGCTACACCTTC
CDR3aa: CASSLSAGYPYGYTF

abundance: -
j_gene: TRBJ2-5
d_gene: -
v_gene: TRBV27
CDR3nt: TGTGCCAGCGGGCGAGAGACCCAGTACTTC
CDR3aa: CASGRETQYF

abundance: -
j_gene: TRBJ2-7
d_gene: TRBD2
v_gene: TRBV11-2
CDR3nt: TGTGCCAGCAGCTTAGTCCTAGCGGGAGCCTACGAGCAGTACTTC
CDR3aa: CASSLVLAGAYEQYF

abundance: -
j_gene: TRBJ2-5
d_gene: -
v_gene: TRBV5-1
CDR3nt: TGCGCCAGCAGCTTGGGAGGACCTCAAGAGACCCAGTACTTC
CDR3aa: CASSLGGPQETQYF

abundance: -
j_gene: TRBJ1-2
d_gene: TRBD1
v_gene: TRBV5-4
CDR3nt: TGTGCCAGCAGCTTCCAGGGGGGGGGCTATGGCTACACCTTC
CDR3aa: CASSFQGGGYGYTF

abundance: -
j_gene: TRBJ1-5
d_gene: -
v_gene: TRBV27
CDR3nt: TGTGCCAGCAGCCTTCGTGGGTGGGGAAATCAGCCCCAGCATTTT
CDR3aa: CASSLRGWGNQPQHF

abundance: -
j_gene: TRBJ1-5
d_gene: -
v_gene: TRBV13
CDR3nt: TGTGCCAGCAGCTTCAGGGGCGGTCAGCCCCAGCATTTT
CDR3aa: CASSFRGGQPQHF

abundance: once
j_gene: TRBJ1-2
d_gene: -
v_gene: TRBV29-1
CDR3nt: TGCAGCGTTGAAGAGGGAGAGGACTATGGCTACACCTTC
CDR3aa: CSVEEGEDYGYTF

abundance: -
j_gene: TRBJ1-1
d_gene: -
v_gene: TRBV27
CDR3nt: TGTGCCAGCAGCCGGGGATTCGCCACTGAAGCTTTCTTT
CDR3aa: CASSRGFATEAFF

abundance: once
j_gene: TRBJ2-1
d_gene: -
v_gene: TRBV10-3
CDR3nt: TGTGCCATCACCCGGGACCCTACATATGAGCAGTTCTTC
CDR3aa: CAITRDPTYEQFF

abundance: -
j_gene: TRBJ2-1
d_gene: TRBD1
v_gene: TRBV7-8
CDR3nt: TGTGCCAGCAGCGTCGTCCGGGACAGGGGCTACAATGAGCAGTTCTTC
CDR3aa: CASSVVRDRGYNEQFF

abundance: -
j_gene: TRBJ1-6
d_gene: -
v_gene: TRBV25-1
CDR3nt: TGTGCCAGCAGTGAAGGGACCGCCGTCTATAATTCACCCCTCCACTTT
CDR3aa: CASSEGTAVYNSPLHF

abundance: -
j_gene: TRBJ2-3
d_gene: TRBD2
v_gene: TRBV9
CDR3nt: TGTGCCAGCAGCAGACGGGGAGGGACGGGTAGCACAGATACGCAGTATTTT
CDR3aa: CASSRRGGTGSTDTQYF

abundance: -
j_gene: TRBJ1-5
d_gene: -
v_gene: TRBV21-1
CDR3nt: TGTGCCAGCAGCGAAGGCAATCAGCCCCAGCATTTT
CDR3aa: CASSEGNQPQHF

abundance: medium-sized
j_gene: TRBJ1-2
d_gene: -
v_gene: TRBV14
CDR3nt: TGTGCCAGCAGCCGAGGGACATTCTATGGCTACACCTTC
CDR3aa: CASSRGTFYGYTF

abundance: few
j_gene: TRBJ1-1
d_gene: TRBD1
v_gene: TRBV6-5
CDR3nt: TGTGCCAGCAGTTGGGGACAGGGTGTCACTGAAGCTTTCTTT
CDR3aa: CASSWGQGVTEAFF

abundance: -
j_gene: TRBJ1-3
d_gene: TRBD1
v_gene: TRBV5-5
CDR3nt: TGTGCCAGCAGCTTGAGACTGGACAGGGTTTCTGGAAACACCATATATTTT
CDR3aa: CASSLRLDRVSGNTIYF

abundance: few
j_gene: TRBJ1-1
d_gene: -
v_gene: TRBV7-8
CDR3nt: TGTGCCAGCAGCCCCCAGGGGAACACTGAAGCTTTCTTT
CDR3aa: CASSPQGNTEAFF

abundance: -
j_gene: TRBJ1-1
d_gene: -
v_gene: TRBV13
CDR3nt: TGTGCCAGCAGCTTATTCCTGGGCAAGAACACTGAAGCTTTCTTT
CDR3aa: CASSLFLGKNTEAFF